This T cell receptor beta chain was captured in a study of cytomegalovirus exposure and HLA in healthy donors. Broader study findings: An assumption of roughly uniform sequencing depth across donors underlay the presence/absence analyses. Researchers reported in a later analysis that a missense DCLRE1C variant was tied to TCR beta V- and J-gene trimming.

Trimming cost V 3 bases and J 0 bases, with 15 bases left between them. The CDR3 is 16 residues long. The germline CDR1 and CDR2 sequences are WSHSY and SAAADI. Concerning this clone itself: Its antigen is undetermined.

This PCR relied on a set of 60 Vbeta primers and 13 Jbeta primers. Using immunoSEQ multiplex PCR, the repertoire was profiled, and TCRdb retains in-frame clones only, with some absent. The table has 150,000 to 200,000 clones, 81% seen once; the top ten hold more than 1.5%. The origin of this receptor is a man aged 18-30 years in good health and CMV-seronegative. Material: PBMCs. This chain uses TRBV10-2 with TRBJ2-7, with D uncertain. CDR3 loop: CASSDPPEAFSYEQYF. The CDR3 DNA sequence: TGCGCCAGCAGTGATCCCCCCGAGGCATTCTCCTACGAGCAGTACTTC.